The clone carrying this TCR beta chain was observed a handful of times. The antigen remains unidentified. TCRdb re-called the RT-PCR reads through MiXCR, storing one row per CDR3 protein. The top ten hold 2.5% to 3.5% of the sample, which has around 530,000 distinct CDR3 sequences, approximately 15% seen once. The CDR3 is 14 residues long. CDR1 and CDR2 (germline): SGHKS, YYEKEE (reference sequence). The germline V and J ends were trimmed by 4 bases and 2 bases, with 13 bases remaining between them. These data come from a study of response to subunit inactivated influenza vaccine. The study's findings and limits: Authors suggested few new T cells are recruited by each seasonal influenza vaccination.

The chain links TRBV5-5 to TRBJ2-7, with D perhaps matching TRBD2 (6 bases). The receptor's source is a man aged 45-69 years who received an inactivated influenza vaccine. Here the sequenced sample was CD4+ T cells sorted from PBMCs, taken around 25 months after vaccination. CDR3 nucleotides: TGTGCCAGCAGCCCCACTAGCTCAGCCTACGAGCAGTACTTC. Its translation is CASSPTSSAYEQYF.